Below are 8 T cell receptor beta chains sequenced from a single sample in a study of Tregs in tolerant kidney transplant recipients. Related graft donors supplied nonmyeloablative bone marrow transplants, and mixed chimerism was transient. Clones were sequenced by immunoSEQ multiplex PCR, and TCRdb holds only the in-frame ones, with some missing. The sample yields 40,000 to 50,000 clones, around 90% seen once. Here the sequenced sample was CD8+ T cells from blood (PBMCs), taken 12 months after the transplant. These receptors originate from a human patient who received a combined kidney and bone marrow transplant. The T cells may partly be graft donor cells.

The V call is TRBV4-1, the J call TRBJ1-2; D possibly corresponds to TRBD1 (6 bases). There are 14 residues in the CDR3. The germline V gene encodes CDR1 MGHRA and CDR2 YSYEKL. Deletions cut 4 bases from V and 5 bases from J, with 14 bases between. The CDR3 DNA reads as TGCGCCAGCAGCCTCGGACAGAGCGATTATGGCTACACCTTC. Protein sequence: CASSLGQSDYGYTF.

This clone was counted a single time. The V gene is TRBV6-5, the J gene TRBJ2-1, with D possibly being TRBD2 (5 bases). The CDR3 extends over 16 amino acids. The V gene's germline CDR1 is MNHEY and CDR2 SVGAGI. The germline V and J ends were trimmed by 0 bases and 2 bases, with 11 bases remaining between them. The CDR3 region is CASSYSSGETYNEQFF. CDR3 in DNA: TGTGCCAGCAGTTACTCGTCCGGGGAAACCTACAATGAGCAGTTCTTC.

Comments on this clone: One junction end disagrees with the germline gene, perhaps due to a read error. Written as DNA, the CDR3 is TGCGCCAGCAGCAAAGACATCGGGACAGGAACCTCCGAGCAGTACTTC. The encoded protein is CASSKDIGTGTSEQYF. The rearrangement joins TRBV4-3 to TRBJ2-7; TRBD1 agrees at 8 bases. This CDR3 has 16 residues. Germline V gene data show CDR1 as LGHNA and CDR2 as YSLEER.

CDR3 sequence: CASSIVAGYEQYF. The CDR3, as DNA: TGTGCCAGTAGTATAGTAGCGGGCTACGAGCAGTACTTC. This rearrangement joins TRBV19 to TRBJ2-7; 7 bases match TRBD2. Per the germline V gene, CDR1 is LNHDA and CDR2 is SQIVND (reference sequence). V shed 1 base and J 3 bases; nucleotides not matched to a gene: 0. The CDR3 spans 13 residues.

The chain uses TRBV9 and TRBJ2-7; 12 nucleotides agree with TRBD2. This CDR3 contains 14 residues. Trimming removed 4 bases from V and 5 bases from J; junction bases left unmatched: 4. The germline gives CDR1 SGDLS, CDR2 YYNGEE. CDR3 residues: CASSSSGGANEQYF. CDR3 sequence (DNA): TGTGCCAGCAGCTCTAGCGGGGGGGCCAACGAGCAGTACTTC. The complete variable domain, with remaining parts taken from reference TRBV9 and TRBJ2-7, reads DSGVTQTPKHLITATGQRVTLRCSPRSGDLSVYWYQQSLDQGLQFLIQYYNGEERAKGNILERFSAQQFPDLHSELNLSSLELGDSALYFCASSSSGGANEQYFGPGTRLTVT.

V gene TRBV19 combines with J gene TRBJ2-5; tentatively, D is TRBD2 (5 bases). V was cut by 3 bases and J by 4 bases, with 15 bases left in between. Germline CDR1 LNHDA, CDR2 SQIVND (reference sequence). The CDR3 consists of 15 residues. The CDR3 coding sequence is TGTGCCAGTAGTATCGTAGAGGGTTTGGGAGAGACCCAGTACTTC. Translation: CASSIVEGLGETQYF.

This CDR3 is CASSVGTSIGEQFF. DNA of the CDR3: TGTGCCAGCAGCGTAGGCACTAGTATTGGTGAGCAGTTCTTC. This chain uses TRBV9 with TRBJ2-1, with D perhaps matching TRBD2 (5 bases). Trimming shortened V by 0 bases and J by 9 bases, and 13 bases separated the two germline ends. The CDR3 is 14 residues long. Germline CDR1 is SGDLS and CDR2 is YYNGEE.

The chain uses TRBV29-1 and TRBJ2-2; D perhaps matches TRBD1 (6 bases). CDR3 size: 15 residues. Between the trimmed V and J ends, which lost 2 bases and 1 base, there was a span of 11 bases. CDR1 and CDR2 (germline): SQVTM, ANQGSEA. This chain's CDR3 is CSVELGRGNTGELFF. The CDR3 DNA is TGCAGCGTTGAATTGGGCAGGGGGAACACCGGGGAGCTGTTTTTT.